Each of the 3 T cell receptor beta chains below was sequenced from the same sample in a study of CD8 T cells in ankylosing spondylitis. Overall study findings and caveats: Typical of ankylosing spondylitis blood, it appeared, was a TCR beta motif of eight highly homologous variants.

Each CDR3 protein is one row after TCRdb ran MiXCR on the 5' RACE reads. The sample lists tens of thousands of distinct CDR3 sequences, about 9% seen once, with around 30% in the top ten. Their target antigens are unknown. Sequencing was performed on blood, either unsorted or a sorted T cell fraction (not recorded which). The receptors were sampled from a male donor with ankylosing spondylitis.

In this sample, this clonotype turned up a few times. DNA of the CDR3: TGTGCCAGCAGCTTATTCGAAAGCGGGAGTAAAGAGACCCAGTACTTC. Translated: CASSLFESGSKETQYF. The genes are TRBV5-6 and TRBJ2-5; 8 nucleotides line up with TRBD2. This CDR3 is 16 amino acids long. The trim removed 2 bases at V and 3 bases at J, leaving 9 bases unmatched. Looked up from germline, CDR1 is SGHDT and CDR2 is YYEEEE.

This clonotype has more than one count but fewer than ten. The rearrangement links TRBV12-3 or TRBV12-4 to TRBJ1-5, with a weak D call TRBD1 (5 bases). The CDR3 length is 14 residues. V lost 2 bases to trimming and J lost 5 bases, with 10 bases between them. CDR3 DNA: TGTGCCAGCAGTTTATTCCTAGGGGATCAGCCCCAGCATTTT. This translates into CASSLFLGDQPQHF.

This clonotype was counted many times. The J gene is TRBJ2-1, the V gene TRBV2, with 9 bases matching TRBD2. CDR1 and CDR2 (germline): SNHLY, FYNNEI. This CDR3 is 14 amino acids long. The V and J ends lost 7 bases and 1 base, in that order; junction bases with no gene match: 2. CDR3 protein: CASTLAGSYNEQFF. The CDR3 nucleotides read TGTGCCAGCACTCTAGCGGGGTCCTACAATGAGCAGTTCTTC.